Following are 14 T cell receptor beta chains from one sample sequenced in a study of tumor-infiltrating lymphocytes in oesophageal squamous cell carcinoma. TCRdb itself ran the PCR reads through MiXCR, one entry per CDR3 protein. Among about 21,000 distinct CDR3 sequences listed, approximately 40% were seen once. The sample consisted of esophageal tumor tissue. The receptor source for this set is a male donor with esophageal squamous cell carcinoma.

By share, this clonotype counts as medium-sized. This chain joins TRBV12-3 or TRBV12-4 and TRBJ2-7; 7 bases are shared with TRBD1. The trim removed 6 bases at V and 6 bases at J, leaving 8 bases unmatched. The CDR3 covers 13 residues. The CDR3 bases are TGTGCCAGCAGCCAAAGGGACAGTCTCGAGCAGTACTTC. This translates into CASSQRDSLEQYF.

This clonotype was observed a handful of times. This chain uses TRBV3-1 with TRBJ2-7, with D tentatively TRBD1 (6 bases). V was shortened by 5 bases and J by 1 base, with 12 bases between the two germline ends. In germline, CDR1 is LGHDT, CDR2 YNNKEL (reference sequence). There are 14 residues in the CDR3. The CDR3 loop is CASSARDTSYEQYF. CDR3 nucleotide sequence: TGTGCCAGCAGCGCCCGGGACACATCCTACGAGCAGTACTTC.

This clonotype is labeled medium-sized. V is TRBV7-2 and J is TRBJ2-3; 8 bases match TRBD2. The V and J ends lost 6 bases and 3 bases, in that order; junction bases with no gene match: 8. CDR3 length: 15 amino acids. CDR1 SGHTA and CDR2 FQGNSA come from the germline V gene. The CDR3 loop reads CASRPGGGRTDTQYF. The DNA for the CDR3 is TGTGCCAGCAGGCCGGGCGGGGGGCGAACAGATACGCAGTATTTT.

This clonotype was counted many times. This chain joins TRBV12-3 or TRBV12-4 and TRBJ2-5; no clear D. The J call could be wrong; TRBJ2-7 is a better fit for the DNA end. The CDR3 extends over 13 amino acids. The CDR3 sequence: CASSFLAPGEQYF. As DNA, the CDR3 is TGTGCCAGCAGTTTTCTGGCTCCCGGCGAGCAGTACTTC.

The CDR3 here is CASSLPTAYNEQFF. CDR3 bases: TGCGCCAGCAGCTTGCCGACAGCGTACAATGAGCAGTTCTTC. The chain employs TRBV5-1 and TRBJ2-5, with D perhaps matching TRBD1 (5 bases). The J call may be in error: the DNA end matches TRBJ2-1 better. Per the germline V gene, CDR1 is SGHRS and CDR2 is YFSETQ. This CDR3 spans 14 amino acids.

This clonotype is medium-sized (0.01 to 0.1%) within its sample. The V call is TRBV11-2, the J call TRBJ2-3; 7 nucleotides line up with TRBD2. J gave up 2 bases and V 5 bases, and 13 bases lay outside the gene matches. The CDR3 covers 17 residues. Germline V gene sequence: CDR1 SGHAT, CDR2 FQNNGV. The CDR3 loop reads CASSPTRKRDTTDTQYF. CDR3 coding DNA: TGTGCCAGCAGCCCGACCCGGAAGCGGGATACCACAGATACGCAGTATTTT.

In its sample, this clonotype was seen many times. This could be a read error, since a much larger clone is one nucleotide away. The chain couples TRBV6-1 to TRBJ2-5; tentative D call: TRBD1 (6 bases). Trimming removed 8 bases at V and 11 bases at J, with 27 bases between. Germline lookup yields CDR1 MNHNS and CDR2 SASEGT. The CDR3 is 15 amino acids. CDR3 in amino acids: CASEGLDRAYNEQYF. The CDR3 region has the DNA TGTGCCAGCGAGGGTTTGGACAGAGCATACAATGAGCAGTACTTC.

The chain combines TRBV7-3 with TRBJ1-1; the match to TRBD1 covers 7 bases. The germline V gene has CDR1 SGHTA and CDR2 FQGTGA. The CDR3 is 14 amino acids. Trimming removed 3 bases from V and 4 bases from J; junction bases left unmatched: 5. DNA for the CDR3: TGTGCCAGCAGCTTTGACAGGGTTGGCACTGAAGCTTTCTTT. Translating gives CASSFDRVGTEAFF.

This clonotype was found once. Lacking the conserved final phenylalanine or tryptophan, this CDR3 likely reflects a read error. It is unclear where the CDR3 begins or ends on the DNA, so no DNA is shown, and the CDR3 is as TCRdb lists it. J is TRBJ2-1 and V is TRBV7-2; the listed D gene, TRBD1, was not tested against the DNA. The length of the CDR3 is 18 amino acids, counting both ends. CDR1 is SGHTA, CDR2 FQGNSA, per germline. The CDR3 protein is CASSHDGAGGRYEQYFGS.

This clonotype was recorded many times. This rearrangement joins TRBV6-1 to TRBJ2-7; D is possibly TRBD1 (5 bases). This CDR3 has 15 residues. Trimming left V 5 bases short and J 3 bases short, with 17 bases between. Germline lookup yields CDR1 MNHNS and CDR2 SASEGT. The CDR3 here is CASSYAQGNYYEQYF. CDR3 sequence (DNA): TGTGCCAGCAGTTACGCGCAGGGCAACTACTACGAGCAGTACTTC.

Regarding this clonotype: The final CDR3 position lacks the conserved phenylalanine or tryptophan, pointing to a likely read error. It is unclear where the CDR3 begins or ends on the DNA, so no DNA is shown, and the CDR3 is as TCRdb lists it. This chain links TRBV19 with TRBJ2-3; TRBD1 is taken as the D call from the table, unchecked against the DNA. Per the germline V gene, CDR1 is LNHDA and CDR2 is SQIVND (reference sequence). The CDR3 is 15 amino acids in total, end residues counted. The CDR3 reads CASSLTGFYGYTFGP.

There are a few counts of this clonotype. The CDR3 does not end in the conserved phenylalanine or tryptophan, so this is likely a read error. The DNA is omitted, as the CDR3 cannot be located on it reliably, and the CDR3 follows TCRdb's listing. The chain carries TRBV7-2 and TRBJ2-3; the D segment call TRBD2 is taken from the table without a DNA check. The CDR3 length is 15 residues, termini included. Per the germline V gene, CDR1 is SGHTA and CDR2 is FQGNSA. CDR3 amino acids: CASSLAVGYEQYFGP.

This clonotype was counted a few times. A much larger clonotype is one base distant, so this may be a read error. This chain uses TRBV6-1 with TRBJ2-1; D is ambiguous. Trimming took 7 bases from V and 10 from J, leaving 20 bases between them. This CDR3 is built from 14 residues. Per the germline V gene, CDR1 is MNHNS and CDR2 is SASEGT. The DNA of the CDR3 is TGTGCCAGCATAGCCTTCCCGAGCTCCTACGAGCAGTTCTTC. It encodes CASIAFPSSYEQFF.

This rearrangement joins TRBV7-2 to TRBJ1-3, with D perhaps TRBD1 (6 bases). This CDR3 spans 14 amino acids. Trimming cost V 5 bases and J 4 bases, with 12 bases left between them. CDR1 SGHTA and CDR2 FQGNSA come from the germline V gene. The CDR3 region is CASSSTGSGNTIYF. In DNA, the CDR3 is TGTGCCAGCAGCAGCACAGGGAGCGGAAACACCATATATTTT.